The clone carrying this T cell receptor (beta chain) has only a few counts. Its antigen remains unknown. The CDR3 is made up of 15 amino acids. Germline assignment: CDR1 SEHNR and CDR2 FQNEAQ (reference sequence). V dropped 2 bases and J dropped 6 bases, with 16 bases sitting between them. Uncontrolled infection, other autoimmune disease, pregnancy or lactation barred patients from enrollment. The sample is drawn from a study of T cells in Graves' hyperthyroidism and ophthalmopathy. Points from the study as a whole: Model predictions of ophthalmopathy came a median approximately 6.8 months before onset.

RNA transcripts served as the template for amplifying TCR beta CDR3 regions. A first-round RT-PCR of the TCR CDR3 used the HTBI primer set. TCRdb recomputed calls from the multiplex PCR reads with MiXCR, one row per CDR3 protein. The sample holds about 500,000 distinct CDR3 sequences; 14% are singletons and the top ten take around a sixth. The chain carries TRBV7-9 and TRBJ1-2; D is possibly TRBD1 (5 bases). The material sequenced was blood. The clonotype originates from a woman aged 18-29 years with Graves' hyperthyroidism. CDR3 amino acids: CASSLKRGRDDGYTF. The CDR3, as DNA: TGTGCCAGCAGCTTAAAGAGGGGCAGGGACGATGGCTACACCTTC.